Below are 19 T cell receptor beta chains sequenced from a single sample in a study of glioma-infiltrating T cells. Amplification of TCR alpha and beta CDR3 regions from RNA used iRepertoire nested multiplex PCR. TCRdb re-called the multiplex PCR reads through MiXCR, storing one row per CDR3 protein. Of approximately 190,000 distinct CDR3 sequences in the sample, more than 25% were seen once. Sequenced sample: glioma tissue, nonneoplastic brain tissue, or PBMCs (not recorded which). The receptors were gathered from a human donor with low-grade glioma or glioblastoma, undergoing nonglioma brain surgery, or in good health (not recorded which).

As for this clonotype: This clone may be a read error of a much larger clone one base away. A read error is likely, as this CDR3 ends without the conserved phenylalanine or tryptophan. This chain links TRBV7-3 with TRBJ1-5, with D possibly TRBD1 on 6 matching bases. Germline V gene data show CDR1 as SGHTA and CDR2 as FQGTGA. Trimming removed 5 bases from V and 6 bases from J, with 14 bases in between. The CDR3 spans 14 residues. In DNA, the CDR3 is TGTGCCAGCAGCAGAAAACAGGGCACTCAGCCCCAGCATCTT. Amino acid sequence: CASSRKQGTQPQHL.

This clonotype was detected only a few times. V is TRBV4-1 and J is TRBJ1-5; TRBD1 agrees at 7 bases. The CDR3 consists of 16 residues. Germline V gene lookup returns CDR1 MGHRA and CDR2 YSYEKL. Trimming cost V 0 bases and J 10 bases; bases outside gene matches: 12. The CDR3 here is CASSQEPGQRFGPQHF. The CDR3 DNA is TGCGCCAGCAGCCAAGAGCCGGGACAGCGTTTTGGACCCCAGCATTTT.

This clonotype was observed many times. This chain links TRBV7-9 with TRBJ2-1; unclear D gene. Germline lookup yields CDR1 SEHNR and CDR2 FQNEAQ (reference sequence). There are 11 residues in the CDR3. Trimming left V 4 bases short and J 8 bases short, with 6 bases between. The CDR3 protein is CASSSRDEQFF. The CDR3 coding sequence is TGTGCCAGCAGCTCTCGGGATGAGCAGTTCTTC. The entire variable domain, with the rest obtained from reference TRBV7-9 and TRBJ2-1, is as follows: DTGVSQNPRHKITKRGQNVTFRCDPISEHNRLYWYRQTLGQGPEFLTYFQNEAQLEKSRLLSDRFSAERPKGSFSTLEIQRTEQGDSAMYLCASSSRDEQFFGPGTRLTVL.

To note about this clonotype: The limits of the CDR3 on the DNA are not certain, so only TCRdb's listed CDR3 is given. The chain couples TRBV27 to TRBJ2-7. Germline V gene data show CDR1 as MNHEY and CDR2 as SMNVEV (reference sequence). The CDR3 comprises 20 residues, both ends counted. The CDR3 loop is CASSFYICSAIPGRSYEQYF.

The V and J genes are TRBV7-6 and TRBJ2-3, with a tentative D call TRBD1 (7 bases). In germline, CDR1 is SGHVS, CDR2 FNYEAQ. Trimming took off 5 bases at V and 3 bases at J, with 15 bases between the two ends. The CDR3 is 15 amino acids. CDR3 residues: CASSTPGGRTDTQYF. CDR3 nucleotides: TGTGCCAGCAGCACTCCAGGGGGGAGAACAGATACGCAGTATTTT.

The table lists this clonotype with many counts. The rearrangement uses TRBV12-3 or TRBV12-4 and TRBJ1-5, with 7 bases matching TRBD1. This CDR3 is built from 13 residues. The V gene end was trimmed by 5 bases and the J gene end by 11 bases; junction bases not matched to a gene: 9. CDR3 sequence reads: CASSGQVLSAQHF. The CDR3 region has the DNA TGTGCCAGCAGTGGACAGGTCCTGTCGGCCCAGCATTTT.

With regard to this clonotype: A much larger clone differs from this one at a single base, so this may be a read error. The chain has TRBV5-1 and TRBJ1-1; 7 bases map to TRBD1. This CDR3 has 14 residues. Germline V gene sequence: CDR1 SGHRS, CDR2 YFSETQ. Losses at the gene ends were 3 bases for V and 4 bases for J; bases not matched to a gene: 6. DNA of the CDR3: TGCGCCAGCAGCTCTACAGGGGAGTGCACTGAAGCTTTCTTT. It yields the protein CASSSTGECTEAFF.

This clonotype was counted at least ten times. As DNA, the CDR3 is TGTGCCAGCAGTGAATATGACCCAGCGGAGACCCAGTACTTC. As protein: CASSEYDPAETQYF. The chain is built from TRBV25-1 and TRBJ2-5; D gene ambiguous. Germline V gives CDR1 MGHDK, CDR2 SYGVNS. This CDR3 region has 14 residues. V lost 0 bases to trimming and J lost 5 bases, with 10 bases between them.

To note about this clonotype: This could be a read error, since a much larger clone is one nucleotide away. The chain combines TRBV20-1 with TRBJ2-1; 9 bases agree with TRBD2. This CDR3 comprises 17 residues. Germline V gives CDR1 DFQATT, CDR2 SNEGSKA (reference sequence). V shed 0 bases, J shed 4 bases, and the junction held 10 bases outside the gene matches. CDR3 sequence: CSAREPSGGRGYNEQFF. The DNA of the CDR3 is TGCAGTGCTAGAGAGCCATCGGGCGGGAGGGGGTACAATGAGCAGTTCTTC.

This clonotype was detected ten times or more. Written as DNA, the CDR3 is TGTGCCAGCAGCCGCGAAACAGGGGGTAACACTGAAGCTTTCTTT. This encodes CASSRETGGNTEAFF. The chain is built from TRBV4-2 and TRBJ1-1, with 8 bases identical to TRBD1. Germline lookup yields CDR1 LGHNA and CDR2 YNFKEQ. The CDR3 contains 15 residues. After removal of 4 bases from V and 2 bases from J, the junction contained 6 bases not matched to a gene.

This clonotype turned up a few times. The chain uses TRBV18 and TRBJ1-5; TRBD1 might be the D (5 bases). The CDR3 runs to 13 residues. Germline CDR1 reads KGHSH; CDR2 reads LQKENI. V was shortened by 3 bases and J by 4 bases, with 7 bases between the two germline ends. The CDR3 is CASSPGENQPQHF. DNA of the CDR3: TGTGCCAGCTCACCGGGGGAAAATCAGCCCCAGCATTTT. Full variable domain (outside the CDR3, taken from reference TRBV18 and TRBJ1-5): NAGVMQNPRHLVRRRGQEARLRCSPMKGHSHVYWYRQLPEEGLKFMVYLQKENIIDESGMPKERFSAEFPKEGPSILRIQQVVRGDSAAYFCASSPGENQPQHFGDGTRLSIL.

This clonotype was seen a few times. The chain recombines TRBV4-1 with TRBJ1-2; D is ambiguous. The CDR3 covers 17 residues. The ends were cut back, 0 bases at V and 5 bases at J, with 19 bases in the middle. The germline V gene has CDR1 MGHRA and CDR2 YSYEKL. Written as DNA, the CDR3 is TGCGCCAGCAGCCAAGATAGCCGGGGAGCCGCTCCTTATGGCTACACCTTC. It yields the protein CASSQDSRGAAPYGYTF.

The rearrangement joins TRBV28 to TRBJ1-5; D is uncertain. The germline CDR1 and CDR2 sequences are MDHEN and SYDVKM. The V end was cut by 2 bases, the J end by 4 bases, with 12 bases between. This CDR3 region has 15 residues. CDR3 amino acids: CASSLLGGENQPQHF. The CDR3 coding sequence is TGTGCCAGCAGTTTACTAGGAGGTGAGAATCAGCCCCAGCATTTT. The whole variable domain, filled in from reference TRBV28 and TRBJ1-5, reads DVKVTQSSRYLVKRTGEKVFLECVQDMDHENMFWYRQDPGLGLRLIYFSYDVKMKEKGDIPEGYSVSREKKERFSLILESASTNQTSMYLCASSLLGGENQPQHFGDGTRLSIL.

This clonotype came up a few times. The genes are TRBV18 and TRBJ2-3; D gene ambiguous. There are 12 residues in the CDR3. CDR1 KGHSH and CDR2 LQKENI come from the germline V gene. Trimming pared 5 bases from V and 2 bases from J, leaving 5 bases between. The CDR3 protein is CASSTYTDTQYF. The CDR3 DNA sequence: TGTGCCAGCTCAACCTACACAGATACGCAGTATTTT.

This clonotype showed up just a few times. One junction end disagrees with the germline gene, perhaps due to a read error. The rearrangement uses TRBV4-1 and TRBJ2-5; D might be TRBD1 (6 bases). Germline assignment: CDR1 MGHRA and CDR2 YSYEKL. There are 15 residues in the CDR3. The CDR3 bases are TGCGCCAGCAGTCAAGGGGGTGGGGTCCGGGAGACCCAGTACTTC. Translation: CASSQGGGVRETQYF.

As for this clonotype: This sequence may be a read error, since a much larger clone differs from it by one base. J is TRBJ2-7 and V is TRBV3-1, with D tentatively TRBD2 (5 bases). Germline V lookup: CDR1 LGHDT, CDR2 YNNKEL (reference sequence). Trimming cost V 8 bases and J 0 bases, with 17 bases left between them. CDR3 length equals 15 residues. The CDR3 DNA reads TGTGCCAGCGGCCGGCAGGAGGTCCGCTCCTACGAGCAGTACTTC. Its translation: CASGRQEVRSYEQYF.

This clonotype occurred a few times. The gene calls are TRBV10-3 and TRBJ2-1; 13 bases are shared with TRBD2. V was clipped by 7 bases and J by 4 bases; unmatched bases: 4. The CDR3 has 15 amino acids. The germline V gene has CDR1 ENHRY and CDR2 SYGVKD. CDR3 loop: CAITETSGGYNEQFF. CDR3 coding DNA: TGTGCCATCACCGAGACTAGCGGGGGGTACAATGAGCAGTTCTTC.

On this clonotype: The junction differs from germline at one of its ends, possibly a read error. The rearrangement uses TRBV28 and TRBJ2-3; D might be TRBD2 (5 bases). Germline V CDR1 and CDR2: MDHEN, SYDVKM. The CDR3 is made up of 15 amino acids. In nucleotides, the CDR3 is TGTTCCAGCAGCCCTTCAGCGGAGGTGACAGATACGCAGTATTTT. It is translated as CSSSPSAEVTDTQYF.

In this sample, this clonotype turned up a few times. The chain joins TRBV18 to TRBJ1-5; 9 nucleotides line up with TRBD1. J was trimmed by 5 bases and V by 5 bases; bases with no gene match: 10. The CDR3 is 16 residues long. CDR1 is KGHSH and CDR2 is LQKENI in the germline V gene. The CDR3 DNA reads TGTGCCAGCTCAGACGAGGGACAGGGTAGGGATCAGCCCCAGCATTTT. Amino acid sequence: CASSDEGQGRDQPQHF. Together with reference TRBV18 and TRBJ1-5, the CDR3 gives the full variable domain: NAGVMQNPRHLVRRRGQEARLRCSPMKGHSHVYWYRQLPEEGLKFMVYLQKENIIDESGMPKERFSAEFPKEGPSILRIQQVVRGDSAAYFCASSDEGQGRDQPQHFGDGTRLSIL.